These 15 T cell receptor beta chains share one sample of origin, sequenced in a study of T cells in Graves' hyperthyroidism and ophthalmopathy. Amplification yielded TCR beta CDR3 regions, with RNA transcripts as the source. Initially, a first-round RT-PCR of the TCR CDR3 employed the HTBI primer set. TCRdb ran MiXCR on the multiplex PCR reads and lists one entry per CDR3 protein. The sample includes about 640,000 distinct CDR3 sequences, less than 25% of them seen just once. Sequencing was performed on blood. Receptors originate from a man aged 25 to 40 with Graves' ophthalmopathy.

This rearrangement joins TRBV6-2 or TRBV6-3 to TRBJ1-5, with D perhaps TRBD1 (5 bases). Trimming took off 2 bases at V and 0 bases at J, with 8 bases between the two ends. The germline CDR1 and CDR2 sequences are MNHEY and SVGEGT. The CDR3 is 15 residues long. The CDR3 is CASSYRGVSNQPQHF. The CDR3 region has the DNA TGTGCCAGCAGTTACAGGGGCGTTAGCAATCAGCCCCAGCATTTT.

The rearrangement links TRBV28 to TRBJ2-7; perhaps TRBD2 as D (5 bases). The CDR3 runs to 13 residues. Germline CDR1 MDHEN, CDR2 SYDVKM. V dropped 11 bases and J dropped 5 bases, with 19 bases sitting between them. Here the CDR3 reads CAGVSLGRNEQYF. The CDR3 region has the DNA TGTGCCGGCGTTTCACTAGGTAGGAACGAGCAGTACTTC.

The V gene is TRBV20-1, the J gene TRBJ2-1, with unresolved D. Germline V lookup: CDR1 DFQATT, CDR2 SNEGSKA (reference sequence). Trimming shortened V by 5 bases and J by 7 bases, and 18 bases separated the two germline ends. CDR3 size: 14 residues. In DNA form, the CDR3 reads TGCAGTGCTCCGGACCGACTCCGCCAGAATGAGCAGTTCTTC. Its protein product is CSAPDRLRQNEQFF.

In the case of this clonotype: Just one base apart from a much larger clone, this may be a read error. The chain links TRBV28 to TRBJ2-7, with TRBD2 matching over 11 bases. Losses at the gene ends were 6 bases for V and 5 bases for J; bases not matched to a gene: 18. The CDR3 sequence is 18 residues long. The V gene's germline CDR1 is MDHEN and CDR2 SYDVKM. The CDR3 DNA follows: TGTGCCAGCAGAACCGGGGCTAGCGGGAGGAGATTTCACCACGAGCAGTACTTC. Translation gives CASRTGASGRRFHHEQYF.

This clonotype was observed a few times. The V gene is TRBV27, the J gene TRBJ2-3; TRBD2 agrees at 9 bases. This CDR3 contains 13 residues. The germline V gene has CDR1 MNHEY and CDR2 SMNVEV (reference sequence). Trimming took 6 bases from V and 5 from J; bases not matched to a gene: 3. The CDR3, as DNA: TGTGCCAGCAGCGTACTAGCGGGAGATACGCAGTATTTT. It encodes CASSVLAGDTQYF.

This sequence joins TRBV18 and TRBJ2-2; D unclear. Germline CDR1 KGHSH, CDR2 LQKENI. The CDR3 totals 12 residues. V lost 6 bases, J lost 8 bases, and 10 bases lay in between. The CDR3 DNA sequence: TGTGCCAGCTCGCGAGATGTGGGGGAGCTGTTTTTT. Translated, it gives CASSRDVGELFF.

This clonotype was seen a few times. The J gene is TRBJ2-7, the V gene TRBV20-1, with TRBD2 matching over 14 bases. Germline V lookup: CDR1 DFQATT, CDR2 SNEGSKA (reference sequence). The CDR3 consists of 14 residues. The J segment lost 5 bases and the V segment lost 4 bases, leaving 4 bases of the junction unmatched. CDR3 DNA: TGCAGTGCTACCGGGACTAGCGGGAGCAACGAGCAGTACTTC. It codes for CSATGTSGSNEQYF.

CDR3 sequence: CASSQGVSLQETQYF. CDR3 sequence (DNA): TGTGCCAGCAGCCAAGGTGTATCGCTGCAAGAGACCCAGTACTTC. The chain is built from TRBV3-1 and TRBJ2-5; D gene ambiguous. Germline V gene sequence: CDR1 LGHDT, CDR2 YNNKEL (reference sequence). V was clipped by 1 base and J by 2 bases, with 11 bases between them. The CDR3 runs to 15 residues.

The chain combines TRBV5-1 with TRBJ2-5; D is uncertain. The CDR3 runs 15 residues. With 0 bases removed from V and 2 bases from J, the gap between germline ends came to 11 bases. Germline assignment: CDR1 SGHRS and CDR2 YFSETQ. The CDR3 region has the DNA TGCGCCAGCAGCTTGGGTGGGAATACTCAAGAGACCCAGTACTTC. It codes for CASSLGGNTQETQYF. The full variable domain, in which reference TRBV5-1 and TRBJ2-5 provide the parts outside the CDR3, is KAGVTQTPRYLIKTRGQQVTLSCSPISGHRSVSWYQQTPGQGLQFLFEYFSETQRNKGNFPGRFSGRQFSNSRSEMNVSTLELGDSALYLCASSLGGNTQETQYFGPGTRLLVL.

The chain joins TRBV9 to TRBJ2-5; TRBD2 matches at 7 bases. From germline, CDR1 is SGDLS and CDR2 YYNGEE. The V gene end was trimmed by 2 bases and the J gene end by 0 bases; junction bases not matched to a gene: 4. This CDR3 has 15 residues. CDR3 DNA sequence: TGTGCCAGCAGCGTCCGGGGGGACCACCAAGAGACCCAGTACTTC. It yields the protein CASSVRGDHQETQYF.

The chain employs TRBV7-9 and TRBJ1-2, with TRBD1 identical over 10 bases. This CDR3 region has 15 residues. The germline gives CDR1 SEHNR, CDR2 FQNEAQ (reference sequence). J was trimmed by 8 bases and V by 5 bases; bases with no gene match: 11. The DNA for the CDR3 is TGTGCCAGCAGCCCACAATCCGGGACAGGGGAGGGCTACACCTTC. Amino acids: CASSPQSGTGEGYTF.

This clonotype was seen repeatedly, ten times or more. CDR3 amino acids: CASRPGGTYEQYF. As DNA, the CDR3 is TGTGCCAGCAGACCAGGGGGAACCTACGAGCAGTACTTC. The rearrangement uses TRBV6-2 or TRBV6-3 and TRBJ2-7; 7 nucleotides line up with TRBD1. CDR1 and CDR2 from the germline V gene are MNHEY and SVGEGT. The CDR3 is 13 amino acids. The ends lost 6 bases at V and 2 bases at J; junction bases unmatched: 4.

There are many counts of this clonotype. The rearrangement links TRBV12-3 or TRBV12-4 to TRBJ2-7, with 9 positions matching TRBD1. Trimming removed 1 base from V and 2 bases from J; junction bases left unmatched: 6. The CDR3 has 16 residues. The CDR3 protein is CASSLVMGQGPYEQYF. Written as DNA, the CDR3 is TGTGCCAGCAGTTTAGTTATGGGACAGGGTCCCTACGAGCAGTACTTC.

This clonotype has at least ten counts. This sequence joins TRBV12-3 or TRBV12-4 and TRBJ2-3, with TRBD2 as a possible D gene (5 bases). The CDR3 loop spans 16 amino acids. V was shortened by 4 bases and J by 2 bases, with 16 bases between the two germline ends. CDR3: CASSSTRTSTTDTQYF. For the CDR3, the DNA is TGTGCCAGCAGTTCAACTAGAACCTCCACCACAGATACGCAGTATTTT.

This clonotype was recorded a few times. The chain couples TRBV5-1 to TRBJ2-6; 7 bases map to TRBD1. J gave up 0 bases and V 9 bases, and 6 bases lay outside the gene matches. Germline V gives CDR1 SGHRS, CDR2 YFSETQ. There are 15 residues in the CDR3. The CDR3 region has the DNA TGCGCCACATCGGACAGGACCTCTGGGGCCAACGTCCTGACTTTC. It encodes CATSDRTSGANVLTF.